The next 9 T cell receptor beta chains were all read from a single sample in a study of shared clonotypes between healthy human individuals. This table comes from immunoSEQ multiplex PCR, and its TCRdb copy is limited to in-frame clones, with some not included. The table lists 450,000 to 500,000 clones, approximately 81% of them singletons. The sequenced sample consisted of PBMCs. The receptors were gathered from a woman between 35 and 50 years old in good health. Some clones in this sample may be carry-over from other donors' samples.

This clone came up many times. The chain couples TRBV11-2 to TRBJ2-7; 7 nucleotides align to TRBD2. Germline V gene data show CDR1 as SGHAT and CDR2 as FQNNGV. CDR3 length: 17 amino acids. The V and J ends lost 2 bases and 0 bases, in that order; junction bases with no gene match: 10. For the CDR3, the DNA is TGTGCCAGCAGCTTAATATGGGACTATACAAGCTCCTACGAGCAGTACTTC. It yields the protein CASSLIWDYTSSYEQYF.

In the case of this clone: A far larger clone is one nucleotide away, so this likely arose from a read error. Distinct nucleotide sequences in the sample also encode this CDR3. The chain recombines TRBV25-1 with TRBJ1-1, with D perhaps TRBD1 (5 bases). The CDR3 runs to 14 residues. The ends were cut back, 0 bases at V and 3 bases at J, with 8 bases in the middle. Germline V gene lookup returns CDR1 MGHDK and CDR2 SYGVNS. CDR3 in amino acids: CASSEYVGDTEAFF. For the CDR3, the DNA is TGTGCCAGCAGTGAATACGTAGGGGACACTGAAGCTTTCTTT. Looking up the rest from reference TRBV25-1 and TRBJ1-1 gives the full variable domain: EADIYQTPRYLVIGTGKKITLECSQTMGHDKMYWYQQDPGMELHLIHYSYGVNSTEKGDLSSESTVSRIRTEHFPLTLESARPSHTSQYLCASSEYVGDTEAFFGQGTRLTVV.

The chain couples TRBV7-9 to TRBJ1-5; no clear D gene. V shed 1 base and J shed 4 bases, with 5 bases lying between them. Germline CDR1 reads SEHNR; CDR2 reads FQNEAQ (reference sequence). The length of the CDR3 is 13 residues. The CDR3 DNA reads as TGTGCCAGCAGCTTAGTCCGGAATCAGCCCCAGCATTTT. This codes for CASSLVRNQPQHF.

CDR3 bases: TGTGCCAGCAGCGGGGGAGACCTTACCAACGAGCAGTACTTC. This translates into CASSGGDLTNEQYF. The rearrangement uses TRBV7-9 and TRBJ2-7; D possibly matches TRBD1 or TRBD2 (5 bases each). This CDR3 region has 14 residues. The germline V and J ends were trimmed by 5 bases and 5 bases, with 16 bases remaining between them. Germline loops: CDR1 SEHNR, CDR2 FQNEAQ (reference sequence).

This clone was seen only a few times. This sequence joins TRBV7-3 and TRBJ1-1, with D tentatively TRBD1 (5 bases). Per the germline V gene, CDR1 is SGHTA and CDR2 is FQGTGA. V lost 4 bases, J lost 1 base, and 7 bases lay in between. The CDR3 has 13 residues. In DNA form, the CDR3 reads TGTGCCAGCAGCTACGACAGGAACACTGAAGCTTTCTTT. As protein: CASSYDRNTEAFF. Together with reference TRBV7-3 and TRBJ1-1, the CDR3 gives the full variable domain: GAGVSQTPSNKVTEKGKYVELRCDPISGHTALYWYRQSLGQGPEFLIYFQGTGAADDSGLPNDRFFAVRPEGSVSTLKIQRTERGDSAVYLCASSYDRNTEAFFGQGTRLTVV.

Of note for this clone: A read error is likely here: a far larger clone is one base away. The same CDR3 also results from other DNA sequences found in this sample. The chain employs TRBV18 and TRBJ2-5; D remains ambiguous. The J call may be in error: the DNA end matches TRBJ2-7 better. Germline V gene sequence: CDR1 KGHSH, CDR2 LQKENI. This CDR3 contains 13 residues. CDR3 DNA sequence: TGTGCCAGCTCACCCGGTGATCCCTACGAGCAGTACTTC. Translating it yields CASSPGDPYEQYF.

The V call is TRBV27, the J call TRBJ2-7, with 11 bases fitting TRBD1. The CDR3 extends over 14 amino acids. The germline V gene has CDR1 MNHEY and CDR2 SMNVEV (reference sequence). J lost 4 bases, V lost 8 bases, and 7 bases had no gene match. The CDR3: CASARDRGTYEQYF. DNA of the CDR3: TGTGCCAGCGCCCGGGACAGGGGGACATACGAGCAGTACTTC.

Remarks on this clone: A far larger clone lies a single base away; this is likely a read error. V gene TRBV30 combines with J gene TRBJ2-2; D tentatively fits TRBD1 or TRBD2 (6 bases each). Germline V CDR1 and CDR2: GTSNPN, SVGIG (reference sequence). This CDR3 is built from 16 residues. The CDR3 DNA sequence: TGTGCCTGGCGACGCGGAGGACAGAGGAACACCGGGGGGCTGTTTTTT. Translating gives CAWRRGGQRNTGGLFF.

CDR3 bases: TGTGCCAGTAGGACAGACACCTACGAGCAGTACTTC. It translates to CASRTDTYEQYF. The rearrangement links TRBV6-1 to TRBJ2-7; D perhaps matches TRBD1 (6 bases). CDR3 length equals 12 residues. Germline loops: CDR1 MNHNS, CDR2 SASEGT. Trimming pared 9 bases from V and 2 bases from J, leaving 11 bases between.